Listed below are T cell receptor beta chains from one sample, sequenced in a study of vaccination effects on CD4 cells after COVID-19. No antigen has been assigned to these receptors. Profiled with immunoSEQ multiplex PCR; TCRdb holds only in-frame clones, not every one. The table shows around 30,000 clones, with about 75% occurring only once. The sequenced sample was CD4+ T cells from PBMCs cultured with SARS-CoV-2 spike peptides, obtained before COVID-19 vaccination. Every receptor here comes from a human donor who had a prior SARS-CoV-2 infection. Both conserved end residues are part of each CDR3. D genes are given only for firm matches. Some rows mark clone size as missing; the rest say once, few, many or name a class of expanded clone.

size	V	J	D	CDR3	DNA
.	TRBV24-1	TRBJ2-1	.	CATSDFGPGEGNEQFF	TGTGCCACCAGTGATTTTGGGCCAGGGGAGGGCAATGAGCAGTTCTTC
.	TRBV21-1	TRBJ1-4	.	CASSKALRCRTGGFKLFF	TGTGCCAGCAGCAAAGCGCTGAGATGCCGGACAGGAGGGTTTAAACTGTTTTTT
few	TRBV24-1	TRBJ2-3	TRBD2	CATSDGWASGRAHDTQYF	TGTGCCACCAGTGATGGATGGGCTAGCGGGAGGGCACATGATACGCAGTATTTT
.	TRBV7-9	TRBJ2-1	TRBD2	CASSLVASGEQFF	TGTGCCAGCAGCTTAGTGGCTAGCGGTGAGCAGTTCTTC
.	TRBV5-1	TRBJ2-5	.	CASSGEGETQYF	TGCGCCAGCAGCGGTGAAGGGGAGACCCAGTACTTC
.	TRBV2	TRBJ2-3	TRBD2	CASTPNLLRKREGMNTQYF	TGTGCCAGCACTCCAAATCTATTACGTAAGCGGGAGGGCATGAATACGCAGTATTTT
.	TRBV9	TRBJ2-1	TRBD2	CASSVGLAGTYNEQFF	TGTGCCAGCAGCGTAGGACTAGCGGGAACCTACAATGAGCAGTTCTTC
few	TRBV4-2	TRBJ1-2	TRBD1	CASSQPGTGGYGYTF	TGTGCCAGCAGCCAACCCGGGACAGGGGGCTATGGCTACACCTTC
few	TRBV6-5	TRBJ1-6	.	CASSQRTDQAVALHF	TGTGCCAGCAGTCAAAGGACAGACCAAGCGGTGGCCCTCCACTTT
few	TRBV4-2	TRBJ2-5	TRBD2	CASSQEGTSGLQETQYF	TGTGCCAGCAGCCAAGAAGGGACTAGCGGCCTCCAAGAGACCCAGTACTTC
.	TRBV29-1	TRBJ2-3	.	CSVERWADTQYF	TGCAGCGTTGAGCGGTGGGCAGATACGCAGTATTTT
.	TRBV6-5	TRBJ1-5	TRBD1	CASTPDRVVQPQHF	TGTGCCAGCACTCCGGACAGGGTAGTTCAGCCCCAGCATTTT
.	TRBV5-1	TRBJ2-3	TRBD2	CASSVGLAGSTDTQYF	TGCGCCAGCAGCGTCGGACTAGCGGGAAGCACAGATACGCAGTATTTT
once	TRBV9	TRBJ2-5	TRBD2	CASSVGGLQETQYF	TGTGCCAGCAGCGTAGGGGGACTACAAGAGACCCAGTACTTC
.	TRBV10-3	TRBJ2-7	.	CAIRTTGVSYEQYF	TGTGCCATCAGGACGACAGGAGTCTCCTACGAGCAGTACTTC
few	TRBV21-1	TRBJ1-4	.	CASSKDKVLNEKLFF	TGTGCCAGCAGCAAAGATAAGGTCTTGAATGAAAAACTGTTTTTT
.	TRBV28	TRBJ2-3	TRBD2	CASRGLRLAGTDTQYF	TGTGCCAGCAGAGGCCTGAGGCTAGCGGGCACAGATACGCAGTATTTT
few	TRBV30	TRBJ1-4	.	CAWGLGGKLFF	TGTGCCTGGGGGCTCGGGGGAAAACTGTTTTTT
few	TRBV18	TRBJ1-4	TRBD1	CASSPNTGGFEKLFF	TGTGCCAGCTCACCAAATACAGGGGGTTTTGAAAAACTGTTTTTT
few	TRBV4-2	TRBJ2-2	.	CASSQDLEYTGELFF	TGTGCCAGCAGCCAAGATCTAGAGTACACCGGGGAGCTGTTTTTT
few	TRBV27	TRBJ1-2	.	CASSFSGGYGYTF	TGTGCCAGCAGTTTCAGTGGCGGCTATGGCTACACCTTC
.	TRBV20-1	TRBJ1-2	.	CSGALGGYTF	TGCAGCGGGGCCCTCGGGGGCTACACCTTC
few	TRBV6-5	TRBJ1-2	.	CASRITADYGYTF	TGTGCCAGCAGAATAACAGCTGACTATGGCTACACCTTC
.	TRBV2	TRBJ1-1	.	CASSGDQNTEAFF	TGTGCCAGCAGTGGCGACCAGAACACTGAAGCTTTCTTT
.	TRBV10-3	TRBJ1-3	.	CAIRGPGTARGSGNTIYF	TGTGCCATCAGAGGTCCAGGGACCGCGCGGGGCTCTGGAAACACCATATATTTT
.	TRBV30	TRBJ1-5	.	CAWSLWNGYSNQPQHF	TGTGCCTGGAGTCTGTGGAATGGGTATAGCAATCAGCCCCAGCATTTT
few	TRBV28	TRBJ1-5	TRBD1	CASSLRPGQGSRQPQHF	TGTGCCAGCAGTTTACGTCCGGGACAGGGTTCTCGTCAGCCCCAGCATTTT
.	TRBV15	TRBJ2-1	.	CATSRGYNEQFF	TGTGCCACCAGCAGAGGATACAATGAGCAGTTCTTC
few	TRBV6-1	TRBJ2-7	TRBD2	CASSEAGGGAQNEQYF	TGTGCCAGCAGTGAAGCAGGCGGGGGGGCCCAAAACGAGCAGTACTTC
.	TRBV11-2	TRBJ2-2	.	CASSLALGIRELFF	TGTGCCAGCAGCTTAGCATTGGGGATTCGGGAGCTGTTTTTT
.	TRBV6-5	TRBJ1-2	.	CAAVRAGAHYGYTF	TGTGCCGCTGTGAGGGCAGGGGCCCACTATGGCTACACCTTC
.	TRBV4-2	TRBJ1-2	TRBD1	CASSPTGTGALSSGYTF	TGTGCCAGCAGCCCGACCGGGACAGGGGCGCTCTCATCTGGCTACACCTTC
once	TRBV4-3	TRBJ1-3	.	CASSQGSVGNTIYF	TGCGCCAGCAGCCAAGGATCGGTTGGAAACACCATATATTTT
.	TRBV11-2	TRBJ2-1	.	CASSTIGRRLYNEQFF	TGTGCCAGCAGCACAATAGGGAGGAGACTTTACAATGAGCAGTTCTTC
.	TRBV2	TRBJ1-1	TRBD1	CASRRDSGPEAFF	TGTGCCAGCAGACGGGACAGTGGGCCTGAAGCTTTCTTT
.	TRBV7-8	TRBJ1-2	.	CASSLGDYGYTF	TGTGCCAGCAGCTTAGGGGACTATGGCTACACCTTC
.	TRBV6-5	TRBJ1-6	.	CASSNRPDNSPLHF	TGTGCCAGCAGTAATCGACCGGATAATTCACCCCTCCACTTT
.	TRBV5-4	TRBJ2-1	.	CASSLEPGSSYNEQFF	TGTGCCAGCAGCTTGGAGCCGGGAAGCTCCTACAATGAGCAGTTCTTC
few	TRBV7-3	TRBJ2-1	.	CASTPECEGQFF	TGTGCCAGCACCCCAGAGTGTGAGGGGCAGTTCTTC
few	TRBV7-6	TRBJ1-4	.	CASSLAASQGDEKLFF	TGTGCCAGCAGCTTAGCGGCGTCGCAGGGAGATGAAAAACTGTTTTTT